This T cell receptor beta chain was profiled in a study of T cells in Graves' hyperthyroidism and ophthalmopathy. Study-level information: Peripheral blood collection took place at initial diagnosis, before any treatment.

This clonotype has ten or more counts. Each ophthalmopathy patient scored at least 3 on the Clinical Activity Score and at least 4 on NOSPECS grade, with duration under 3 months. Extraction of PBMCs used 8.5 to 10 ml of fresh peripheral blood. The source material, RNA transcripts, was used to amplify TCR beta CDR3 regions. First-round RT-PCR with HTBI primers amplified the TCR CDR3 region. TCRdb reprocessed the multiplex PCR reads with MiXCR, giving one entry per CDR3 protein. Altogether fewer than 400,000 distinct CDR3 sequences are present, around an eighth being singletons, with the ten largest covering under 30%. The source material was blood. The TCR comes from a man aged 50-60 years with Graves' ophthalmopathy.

CDR3 in amino acids: CASSLGPDTQYF. The DNA for the CDR3 is TGTGCCAGCAGCTTAGGGCCAGATACGCAGTATTTT. The chain has TRBV7-2 and TRBJ2-3; no definite D call. Deletions cut 1 base from V and 4 bases from J, with 3 bases between. The CDR3 spans 12 residues. CDR1 SGHTA and CDR2 FQGNSA come from the germline V gene.